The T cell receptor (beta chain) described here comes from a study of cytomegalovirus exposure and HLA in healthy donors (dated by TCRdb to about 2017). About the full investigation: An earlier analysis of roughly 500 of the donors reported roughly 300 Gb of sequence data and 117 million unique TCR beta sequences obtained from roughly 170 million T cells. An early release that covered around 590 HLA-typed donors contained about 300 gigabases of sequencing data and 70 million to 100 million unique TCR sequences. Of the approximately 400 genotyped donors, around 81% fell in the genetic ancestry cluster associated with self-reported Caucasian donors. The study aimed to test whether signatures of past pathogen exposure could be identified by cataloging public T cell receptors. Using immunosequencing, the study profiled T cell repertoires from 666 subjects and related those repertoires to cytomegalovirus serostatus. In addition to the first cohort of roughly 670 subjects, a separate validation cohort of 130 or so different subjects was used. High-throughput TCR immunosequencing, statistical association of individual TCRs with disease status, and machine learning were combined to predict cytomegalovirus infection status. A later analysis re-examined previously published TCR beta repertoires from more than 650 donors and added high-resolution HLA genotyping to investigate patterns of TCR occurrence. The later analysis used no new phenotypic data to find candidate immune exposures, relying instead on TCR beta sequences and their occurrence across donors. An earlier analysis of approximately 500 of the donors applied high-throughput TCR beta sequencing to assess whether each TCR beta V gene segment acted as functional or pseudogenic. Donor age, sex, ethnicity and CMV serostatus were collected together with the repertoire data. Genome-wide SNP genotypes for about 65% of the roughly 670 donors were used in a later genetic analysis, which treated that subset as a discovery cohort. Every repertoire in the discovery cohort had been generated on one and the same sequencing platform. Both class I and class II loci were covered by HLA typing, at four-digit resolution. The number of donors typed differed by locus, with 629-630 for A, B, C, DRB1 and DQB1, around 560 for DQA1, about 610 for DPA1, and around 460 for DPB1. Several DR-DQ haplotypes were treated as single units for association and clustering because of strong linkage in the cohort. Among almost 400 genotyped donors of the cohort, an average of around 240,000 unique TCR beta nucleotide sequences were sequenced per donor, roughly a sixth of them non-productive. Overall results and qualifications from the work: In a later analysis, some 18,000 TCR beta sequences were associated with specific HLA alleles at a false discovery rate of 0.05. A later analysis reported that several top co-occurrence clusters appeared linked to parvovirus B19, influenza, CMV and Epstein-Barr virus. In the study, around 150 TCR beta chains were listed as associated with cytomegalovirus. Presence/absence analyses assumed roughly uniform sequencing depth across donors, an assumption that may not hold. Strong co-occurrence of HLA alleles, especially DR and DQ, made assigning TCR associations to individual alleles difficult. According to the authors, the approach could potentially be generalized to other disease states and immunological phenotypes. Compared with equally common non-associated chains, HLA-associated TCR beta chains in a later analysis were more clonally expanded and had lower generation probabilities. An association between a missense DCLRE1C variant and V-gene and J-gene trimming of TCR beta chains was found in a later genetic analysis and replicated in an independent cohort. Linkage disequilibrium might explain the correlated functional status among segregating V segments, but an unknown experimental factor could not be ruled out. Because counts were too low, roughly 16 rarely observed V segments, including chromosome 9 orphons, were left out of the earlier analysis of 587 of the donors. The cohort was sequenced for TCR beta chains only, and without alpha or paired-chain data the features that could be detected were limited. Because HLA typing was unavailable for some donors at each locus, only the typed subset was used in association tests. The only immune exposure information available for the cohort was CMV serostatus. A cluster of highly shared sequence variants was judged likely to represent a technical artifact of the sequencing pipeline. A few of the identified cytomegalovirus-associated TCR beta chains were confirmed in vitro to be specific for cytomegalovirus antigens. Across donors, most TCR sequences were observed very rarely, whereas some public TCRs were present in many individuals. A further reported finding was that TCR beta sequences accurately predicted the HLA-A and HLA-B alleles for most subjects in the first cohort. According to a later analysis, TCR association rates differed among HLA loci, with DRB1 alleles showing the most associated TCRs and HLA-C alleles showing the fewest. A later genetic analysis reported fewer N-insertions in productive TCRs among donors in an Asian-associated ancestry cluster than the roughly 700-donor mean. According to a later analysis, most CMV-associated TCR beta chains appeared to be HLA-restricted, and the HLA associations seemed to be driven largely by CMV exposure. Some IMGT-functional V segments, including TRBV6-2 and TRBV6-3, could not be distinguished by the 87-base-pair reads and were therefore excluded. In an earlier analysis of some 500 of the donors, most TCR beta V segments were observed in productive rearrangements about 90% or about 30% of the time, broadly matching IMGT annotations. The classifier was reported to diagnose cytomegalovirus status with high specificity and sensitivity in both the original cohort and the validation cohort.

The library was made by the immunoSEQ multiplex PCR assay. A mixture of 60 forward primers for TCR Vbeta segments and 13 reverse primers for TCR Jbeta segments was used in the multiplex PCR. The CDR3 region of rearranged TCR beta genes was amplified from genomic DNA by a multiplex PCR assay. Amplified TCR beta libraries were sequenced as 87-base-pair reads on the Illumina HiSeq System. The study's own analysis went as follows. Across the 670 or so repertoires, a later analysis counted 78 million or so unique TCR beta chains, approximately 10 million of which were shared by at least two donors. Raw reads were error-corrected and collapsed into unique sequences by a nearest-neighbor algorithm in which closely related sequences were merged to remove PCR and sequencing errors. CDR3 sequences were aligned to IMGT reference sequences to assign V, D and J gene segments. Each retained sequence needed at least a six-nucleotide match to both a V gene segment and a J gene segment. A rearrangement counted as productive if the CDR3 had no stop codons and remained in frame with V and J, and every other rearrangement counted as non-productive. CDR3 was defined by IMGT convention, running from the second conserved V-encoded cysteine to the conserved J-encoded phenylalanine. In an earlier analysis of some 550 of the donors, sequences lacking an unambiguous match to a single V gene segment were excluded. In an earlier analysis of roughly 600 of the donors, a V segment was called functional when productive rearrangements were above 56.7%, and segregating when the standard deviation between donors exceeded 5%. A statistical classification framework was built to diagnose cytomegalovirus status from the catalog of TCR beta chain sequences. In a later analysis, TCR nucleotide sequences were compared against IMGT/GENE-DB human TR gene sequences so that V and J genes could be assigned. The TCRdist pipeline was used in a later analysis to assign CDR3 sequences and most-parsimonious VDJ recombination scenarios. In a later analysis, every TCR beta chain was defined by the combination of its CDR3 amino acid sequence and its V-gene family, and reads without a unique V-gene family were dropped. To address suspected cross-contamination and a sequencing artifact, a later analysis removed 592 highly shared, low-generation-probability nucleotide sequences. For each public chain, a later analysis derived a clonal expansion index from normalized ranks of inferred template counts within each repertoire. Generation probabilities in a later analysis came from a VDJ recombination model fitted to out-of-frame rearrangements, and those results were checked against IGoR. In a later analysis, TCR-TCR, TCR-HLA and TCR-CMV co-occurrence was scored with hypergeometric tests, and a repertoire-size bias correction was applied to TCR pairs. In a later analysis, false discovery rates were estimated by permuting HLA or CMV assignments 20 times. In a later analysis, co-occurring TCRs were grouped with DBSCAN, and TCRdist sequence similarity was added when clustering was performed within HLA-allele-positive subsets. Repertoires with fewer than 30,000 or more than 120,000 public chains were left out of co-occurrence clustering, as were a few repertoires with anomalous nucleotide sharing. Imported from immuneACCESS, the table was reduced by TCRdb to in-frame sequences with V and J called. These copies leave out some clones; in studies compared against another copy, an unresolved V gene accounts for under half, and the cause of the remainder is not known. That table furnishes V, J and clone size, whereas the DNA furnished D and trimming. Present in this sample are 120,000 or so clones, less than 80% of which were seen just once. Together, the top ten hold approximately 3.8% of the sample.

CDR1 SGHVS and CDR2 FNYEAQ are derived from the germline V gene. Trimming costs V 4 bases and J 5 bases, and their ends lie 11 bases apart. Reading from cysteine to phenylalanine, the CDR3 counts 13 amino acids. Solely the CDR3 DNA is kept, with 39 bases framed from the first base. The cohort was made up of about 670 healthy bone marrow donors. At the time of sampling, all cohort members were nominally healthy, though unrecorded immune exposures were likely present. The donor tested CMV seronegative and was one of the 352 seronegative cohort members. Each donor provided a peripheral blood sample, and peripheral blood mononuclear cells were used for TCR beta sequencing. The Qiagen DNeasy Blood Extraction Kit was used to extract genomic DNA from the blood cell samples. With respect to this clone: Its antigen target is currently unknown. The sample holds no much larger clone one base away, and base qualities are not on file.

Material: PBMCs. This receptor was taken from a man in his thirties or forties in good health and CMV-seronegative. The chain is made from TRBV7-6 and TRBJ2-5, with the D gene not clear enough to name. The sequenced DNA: TGTGCCAGCAGCTCCCGTGAGGCTGAGACCCAGTACTTC. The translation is CASSSREAETQYF. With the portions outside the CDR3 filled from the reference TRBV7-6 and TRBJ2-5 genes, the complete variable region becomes GAGVSQSPRYKVTKRGQDVALRCDPISGHVSLYWYRQALGQGPEFLTYFNYEAQQDKSGLPNDRFSAERPEGSISTLTIQRTEQRDSAMYRCASSSREAETQYFGPGTRLLVL.